Following are 27 T cell receptor beta chains from one sample sequenced in a study of T-cell memory formation after mild COVID-19. TCRdb re-analysed the 5' RACE reads in MiXCR, keeping a single row per CDR3 protein. The sample includes approximately 300,000 distinct CDR3 sequences, around a sixth seen only once; the top ten take around a fifth. The sample comprised PBMCs or a T cell subset sorted from them (not recorded which). The receptors were gathered from a man younger than 35 who had mild COVID-19 (a few samples of this study predate the infection). Cell type and time point are not known.

This clonotype was picked up a small number of times. The chain links TRBV10-3 to TRBJ2-1; D call uncertain. The CDR3 totals 16 residues. The V end lost 0 bases, the J end lost 9 bases, and 18 bases lay between the germline ends. CDR1 and CDR2 from the germline V gene are ENHRY and SYGVKD. For the CDR3, the DNA is TGTGCCATCAGTGAGTCTGGAACAGATGGCTTCTTTGAGCAGTTCTTC. It encodes CAISESGTDGFFEQFF.

This clonotype was observed a few times. The chain links TRBV6-1 to TRBJ1-1; TRBD1 is a possible D gene (5 bases). The germline gives CDR1 MNHNS, CDR2 SASEGT. The CDR3 has 13 amino acids. V was pared by 10 bases and J by 4 bases, with 16 bases between. The CDR3 region is CATLGPGGTEAFF. CDR3 DNA sequence: TGTGCCACCCTCGGGCCCGGGGGCACTGAAGCTTTCTTT.

This clonotype was seen a few times. The chain is built from TRBV7-9 and TRBJ2-2; TRBD2 matches 7 bases. The CDR3 consists of 17 residues. The V gene's germline CDR1 is SEHNR and CDR2 FQNEAQ (reference sequence). Trimming cost V 2 bases and J 5 bases; bases outside gene matches: 11. CDR3 DNA sequence: TGTGCCAGCAGCTTACACAGGTTTCGGGAGGCTACCGGGGAGCTGTTTTTT. Protein: CASSLHRFREATGELFF.

The chain combines TRBV7-9 with TRBJ1-2; D may be TRBD1 (5 bases). Deletions cut 1 base from V and 4 bases from J, with 10 bases between. CDR1 is SEHNR, CDR2 FQNEAQ, per germline (reference sequence). The CDR3 sequence is 14 residues long. CDR3 sequence (DNA): TGTGCCAGCAGCTTAGATGGGGGTCCCTATGGCTACACCTTC. It encodes CASSLDGGPYGYTF.

This clonotype was seen more than once but under ten times. V and J are TRBV7-6 and TRBJ1-2; the match to TRBD1 covers 8 bases. V shed 1 base, J shed 4 bases, and the junction held 2 bases outside the gene matches. The CDR3 is made up of 14 amino acids. Germline V CDR1 and CDR2: SGHVS, FNYEAQ. CDR3 residues: CASSLVQGGYGYTF. The CDR3 bases are TGTGCCAGCAGCTTAGTACAGGGGGGCTATGGCTACACCTTC.

This clonotype appeared a few times. The genes are TRBV3-1 and TRBJ2-7; D is ambiguous. The V end was cut by 1 base, the J end by 2 bases, with 12 bases between. Looked up from germline, CDR1 is LGHDT and CDR2 is YNNKEL (reference sequence). The CDR3 extends over 15 amino acids. The CDR3 loop is CASSQVYSRTYEQYF. As DNA, the CDR3 is TGTGCCAGCAGCCAAGTTTACAGCCGCACCTACGAGCAGTACTTC.

This clonotype appeared a few times. The chain employs TRBV4-3 and TRBJ1-5; unclear D gene. The germline V gene has CDR1 LGHNA and CDR2 YSLEER. V was shortened by 1 base and J by 6 bases, with 10 bases between the two germline ends. This CDR3 has 14 residues. CDR3 DNA: TGCGCCAGCAGCCAAGCCGGTGGCCCTCAGCCCCAGCATTTT. This sequence encodes CASSQAGGPQPQHF.

This clonotype was counted between two and nine times. This chain uses TRBV14 with TRBJ2-5; D not certain. Germline V lookup: CDR1 SGHDN, CDR2 FVKESK. CDR3 size: 13 residues. V was clipped by 4 bases and J by 5 bases, with 11 bases between them. CDR3 region: CASSREMLETQYF. The CDR3 coding sequence is TGTGCCAGCAGCCGGGAAATGCTGGAGACCCAGTACTTC. Full variable domain (remainder filled in from reference TRBV14 and TRBJ2-5): EAGVTQFPSHSVIEKGQTVTLRCDPISGHDNLYWYRRVMGKEIKFLLHFVKESKQDESGMPNNRFLAERTGGTYSTLKVQPAELEDSGVYFCASSREMLETQYFGPGTRLLVL.

This clonotype was counted only a few times. The chain carries TRBV11-2 and TRBJ2-4, with D possibly being TRBD2 (5 bases). The CDR3 runs to 16 residues. V lost 1 base, J lost 9 bases, and 19 bases lay in between. Germline lookup yields CDR1 SGHAT and CDR2 FQNNGV. The CDR3 bases are TGTGCCAGCAGCTTAGTCCCTCTAGCTAGTATCGGCATTCAGTACTTC. This translates into CASSLVPLASIGIQYF.

This clonotype was seen only a few times. The chain recombines TRBV4-3 with TRBJ2-5, with D possibly TRBD1 on 6 matching bases. The CDR3 loop spans 18 amino acids. Germline V CDR1 and CDR2: LGHNA, YSLEER. With 2 bases removed from V and 0 bases from J, the gap between germline ends came to 19 bases. The CDR3 sequence is CASSQTWGQIQYQETQYF. The CDR3 region has the DNA TGCGCCAGCAGCCAAACCTGGGGGCAGATCCAATACCAAGAGACCCAGTACTTC.

The chain links TRBV20-1 to TRBJ1-5, with D hard to call. Trimming took 4 bases from V and 2 from J, leaving 9 bases between them. Germline loops: CDR1 DFQATT, CDR2 SNEGSKA (reference sequence). The CDR3 covers 13 residues. The CDR3: CSANSAGNQPQHF. The CDR3 nucleotides read TGCAGTGCTAACTCGGCCGGCAATCAGCCCCAGCATTTT.

The chain employs TRBV6-4 and TRBJ2-3; 13 nucleotides agree with TRBD2. The CDR3 has 17 residues. Trimming cost V 6 bases and J 6 bases; bases outside gene matches: 12. Germline-derived CDR1 and CDR2 are MRHNA and SNTAGT. The CDR3 loop reads CASSPATSGGGADTQYF. CDR3 nucleotide sequence: TGTGCCAGCAGCCCAGCCACTAGCGGGGGGGGAGCCGATACGCAGTATTTT.

This chain links TRBV20-1 with TRBJ2-5; 7 bases are a match to TRBD1. The CDR3 length is 12 residues. The ends lost 3 bases at V and 12 bases at J; junction bases unmatched: 10. CDR1 is DFQATT and CDR2 is SNEGSKA in the germline V gene (reference sequence). As DNA, the CDR3 is TGCAGTGCTAGGGACGGACCACAGGGGAAGTACTTC. Amino acid sequence: CSARDGPQGKYF.

The chain has TRBV3-1 and TRBJ2-2, with TRBD2 matching 8 bases. V shed 4 bases, J shed 1 base, and the junction held 8 bases outside the gene matches. CDR1 and CDR2 (germline): LGHDT, YNNKEL (reference sequence). The CDR3 has 17 residues. The CDR3 DNA follows: TGTGCCAGCAGCCCCTTAGCGGGGCAAATGAACACCGGGGAGCTGTTTTTT. Translated, it gives CASSPLAGQMNTGELFF.

V is TRBV5-1 and J is TRBJ2-7; TRBD2 agrees at 7 bases. CDR1 and CDR2 from the germline V gene are SGHRS and YFSETQ. V lost 7 bases to trimming and J lost 3 bases; unmatched junction nucleotides: 19. The length of the CDR3 is 17 residues. The DNA of the CDR3 is TGCGCCAGCTCCTTGACGCGGGGCGACACGGGAGGCTACGAGCAGTACTTC. Translated: CASSLTRGDTGGYEQYF.

This chain connects TRBV7-8 to TRBJ2-7; 7 bases agree with TRBD1. Trimming took 5 bases from V and 3 from J; bases not matched to a gene: 13. Germline V lookup: CDR1 SGHVS, CDR2 FQNEAQ. The CDR3 loop spans 16 amino acids. Here the CDR3 reads CASSHSTGSLLYEQYF. CDR3 DNA sequence: TGTGCCAGCAGCCACTCGACAGGGTCTCTACTCTACGAGCAGTACTTC.

This clonotype was picked up many times. This chain joins TRBV7-2 and TRBJ2-1, with 11 bases that match TRBD2. Germline CDR1 and CDR2: SGHTA and FQGNSA. There are 15 residues in the CDR3. V was pared by 5 bases and J by 10 bases, with 10 bases of the junction left unmatched. The CDR3 sequence: CASSPNSGGAWEQFF. As DNA, the CDR3 is TGTGCCAGCAGCCCAAATAGCGGGGGGGCCTGGGAGCAGTTCTTC. The full variable domain, with the rest looked up from reference TRBV7-2 and TRBJ2-1, is GAGVSQSPSNKVTEKGKDVELRCDPISGHTALYWYRQSLGQGLEFLIYFQGNSAPDKSGLPSDRFSAERTGGSVSTLTIQRTQQEDSAVYLCASSPNSGGAWEQFFGPGTRLTVL.

This clonotype has ten or more counts. The chain joins TRBV7-2 to TRBJ2-5; D may be TRBD1 or TRBD2 (6 bases each). Germline assignment: CDR1 SGHTA and CDR2 FQGNSA. The CDR3 sequence is 16 residues long. Trimming took off 3 bases at V and 2 bases at J, with 16 bases between the two ends. In nucleotides, the CDR3 is TGTGCCAGCAGCTTTAATGGGGGGCGGAAACAAGAGACCCAGTACTTC. Translating it yields CASSFNGGRKQETQYF.

Only a few counts were recorded for this clonotype. This chain connects TRBV2 to TRBJ2-7; no definite D call. The CDR3 totals 12 residues. Germline V CDR1 and CDR2: SNHLY, FYNNEI. The V end was cut by 4 bases, the J end by 5 bases, with 9 bases between. CDR3 sequence: CASSVVGDEQYF. The CDR3 DNA reads as TGTGCCAGCAGTGTTGTAGGCGACGAGCAGTACTTC.

This clonotype has at least ten counts. The genes are TRBV7-2 and TRBJ2-5; 10 bases are shared with TRBD2. Germline loops: CDR1 SGHTA, CDR2 FQGNSA. The J segment lost 2 bases and the V segment lost 8 bases, leaving 8 bases of the junction unmatched. The CDR3 loop spans 15 amino acids. As DNA, the CDR3 is TGTGCCAGCTTGAGTCAGCGGGGGGGGCAAGAGACCCAGTACTTC. This translates into CASLSQRGGQETQYF.

As to this clonotype: Relative to the germline gene, one junction end is altered; a read error may explain this. The V call is TRBV5-1, the J call TRBJ2-1; weak D call: TRBD1 (5 bases). Germline CDR1 SGHRS, CDR2 YFSETQ. The CDR3 consists of 12 residues. CDR3 DNA sequence: TGCGCCAGCAGTCGACAGTACAATGAGCCGTTCTTC. Its translation is CASSRQYNEPFF.

Ten or more counts support this clonotype. CDR3 DNA sequence: TGTGCCAGCTCACCACGGGACAGGGTCGAGCAGTACGTC. This translates into CASSPRDRVEQYV. The chain uses TRBV18 and TRBJ2-7, with 9 bases fitting TRBD1. V was pared by 1 base and J by 6 bases, with 1 base of the junction left unmatched. The CDR3 has 13 amino acids. Per germline, CDR1 KGHSH and CDR2 LQKENI.

This clonotype has at least ten counts. J is TRBJ2-2 and V is TRBV12-3 or TRBV12-4, with TRBD2 as a possible D gene (5 bases). The ends were cut back, 2 bases at V and 2 bases at J, with 15 bases in the middle. This CDR3 contains 17 residues. CDR3: CASSLHPTGLNTGELFF. The CDR3 nucleotides are TGTGCCAGCAGTTTACATCCCACCGGACTTAACACCGGGGAGCTGTTTTTT.

This clonotype occurred many times. The rearrangement links TRBV7-9 to TRBJ1-4, with a tentative D call TRBD1 (6 bases). CDR3 length: 12 residues. The germline V and J ends were trimmed by 8 bases and 10 bases, with 14 bases remaining between them. Germline-derived CDR1 and CDR2 are SEHNR and FQNEAQ (reference sequence). This CDR3 reads CASRRGLRKLFF. CDR3 nucleotides: TGTGCCAGCCGTAGGGGGTTGCGAAAACTGTTTTTT.

This clonotype was seen many times. This rearrangement joins TRBV7-3 to TRBJ2-1, with 13 bases that match TRBD2. Trimming at V came to 5 bases and at J to 4 bases, leaving 2 bases not matched to a gene. Germline lookup yields CDR1 SGHTA and CDR2 FQGTGA. This CDR3 spans 15 amino acids. The CDR3 loop is CASSPGLAGYNEQFF. CDR3 bases: TGTGCCAGCAGCCCGGGACTAGCGGGGTACAATGAGCAGTTCTTC.

In this sample, this clonotype turned up a few times. The gene calls are TRBV7-6 and TRBJ2-2; D is unclear. Germline CDR1 SGHVS, CDR2 FNYEAQ. This CDR3 has 14 amino acids. V was clipped by 3 bases and J by 1 base, with 6 bases between them. The CDR3 loop reads CASSFGRNTGELFF. CDR3 nucleotides: TGTGCCAGCAGCTTCGGCAGGAACACCGGGGAGCTGTTTTTT.

The chain is built from TRBV7-2 and TRBJ1-2; D uncertain. The CDR3 is made up of 14 amino acids. From germline, CDR1 is SGHTA and CDR2 FQGNSA. V was clipped by 3 bases and J by 3 bases, with 11 bases between them. The CDR3 coding sequence is TGTGCCAGCAGCTTCGGTTGGACGGACTATGGCTACACCTTC. Translating gives CASSFGWTDYGYTF.